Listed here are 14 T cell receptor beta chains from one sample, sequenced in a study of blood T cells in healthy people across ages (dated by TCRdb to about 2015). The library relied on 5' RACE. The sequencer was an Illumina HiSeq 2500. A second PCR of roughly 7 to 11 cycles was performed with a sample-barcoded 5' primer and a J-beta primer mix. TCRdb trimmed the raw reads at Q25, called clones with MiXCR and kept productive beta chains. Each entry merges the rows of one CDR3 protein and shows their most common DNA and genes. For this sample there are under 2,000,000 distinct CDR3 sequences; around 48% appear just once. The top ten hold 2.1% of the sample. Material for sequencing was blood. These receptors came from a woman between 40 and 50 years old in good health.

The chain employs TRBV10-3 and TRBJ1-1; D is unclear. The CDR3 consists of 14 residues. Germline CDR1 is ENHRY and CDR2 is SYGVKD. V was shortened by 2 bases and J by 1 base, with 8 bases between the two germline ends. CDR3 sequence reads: CAISEGLPNTEAFF. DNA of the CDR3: TGTGCCATCAGTGAGGGTTTGCCGAACACTGAAGCTTTCTTT.

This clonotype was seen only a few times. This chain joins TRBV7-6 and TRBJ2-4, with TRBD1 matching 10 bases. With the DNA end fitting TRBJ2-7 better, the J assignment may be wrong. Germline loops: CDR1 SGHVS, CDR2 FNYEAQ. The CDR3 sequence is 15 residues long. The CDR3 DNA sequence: TGTGCCAGCAGCTTAGTTGGGACAGGGGTTGACGAGCAGTACTTC. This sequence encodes CASSLVGTGVDEQYF.

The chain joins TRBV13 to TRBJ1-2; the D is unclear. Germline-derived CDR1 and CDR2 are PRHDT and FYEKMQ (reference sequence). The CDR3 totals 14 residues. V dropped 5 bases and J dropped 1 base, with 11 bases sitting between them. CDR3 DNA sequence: TGTGCCAGCAGCCCCCCCCTCTATAACTATGGCTACACCTTC. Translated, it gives CASSPPLYNYGYTF. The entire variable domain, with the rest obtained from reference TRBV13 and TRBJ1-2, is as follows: AAGVIQSPRHLIKEKRETATLKCYPIPRHDTVYWYQQGPGQDPQFLISFYEKMQSDKGSIPDRFSAQQFSDYHSELNMSSLELGDSALYFCASSPPLYNYGYTFGSGTRLTVV.

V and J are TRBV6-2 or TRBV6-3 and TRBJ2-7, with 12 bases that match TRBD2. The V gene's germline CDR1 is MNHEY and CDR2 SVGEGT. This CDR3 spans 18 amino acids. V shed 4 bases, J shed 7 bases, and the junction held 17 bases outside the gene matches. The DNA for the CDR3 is TGTGCCAGCAGTTCCTTCATTATGACTAGCGGGGGAAGTAATGAGCAGTACTTC. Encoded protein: CASSSFIMTSGGSNEQYF.

The CDR3 is CASTDLRNTDTQYF. The CDR3 coding sequence is TGTGCCAGCACCGATCTCAGGAACACAGATACGCAGTATTTT. V is TRBV11-2 and J is TRBJ2-3; no firm D call. Trimming cost V 7 bases and J 2 bases, with 13 bases left between them. Germline V gene lookup returns CDR1 SGHAT and CDR2 FQNNGV. This CDR3 is 14 amino acids long.

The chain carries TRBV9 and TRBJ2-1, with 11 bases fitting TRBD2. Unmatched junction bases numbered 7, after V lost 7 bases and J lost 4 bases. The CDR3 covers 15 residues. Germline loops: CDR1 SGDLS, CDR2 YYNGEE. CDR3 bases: TGTGCCAGCGGACATAGCGGGGGGGATTACAATGAGCAGTTCTTC. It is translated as CASGHSGGDYNEQFF.

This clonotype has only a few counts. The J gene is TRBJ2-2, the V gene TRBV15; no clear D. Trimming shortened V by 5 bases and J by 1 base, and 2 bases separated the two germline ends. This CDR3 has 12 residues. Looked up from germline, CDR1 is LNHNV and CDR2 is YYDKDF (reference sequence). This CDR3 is CATSGNTGELFF. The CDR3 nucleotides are TGTGCCACCAGCGGGAACACCGGGGAGCTGTTTTTT. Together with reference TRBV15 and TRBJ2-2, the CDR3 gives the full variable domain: DAMVIQNPRYQVTQFGKPVTLSCSQTLNHNVMYWYQQKSSQAPKLLFHYYDKDFNNEADTPDNFQSRRPNTSFCFLDIRSPGLGDTAMYLCATSGNTGELFFGEGSRLTVL.

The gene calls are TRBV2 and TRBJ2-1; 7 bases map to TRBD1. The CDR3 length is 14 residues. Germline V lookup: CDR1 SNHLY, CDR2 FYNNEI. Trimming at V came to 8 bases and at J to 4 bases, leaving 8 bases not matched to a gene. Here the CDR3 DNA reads TGTGCCAGCCCACAGGGGCCACAATACAATGAGCAGTTCTTC. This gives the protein CASPQGPQYNEQFF.

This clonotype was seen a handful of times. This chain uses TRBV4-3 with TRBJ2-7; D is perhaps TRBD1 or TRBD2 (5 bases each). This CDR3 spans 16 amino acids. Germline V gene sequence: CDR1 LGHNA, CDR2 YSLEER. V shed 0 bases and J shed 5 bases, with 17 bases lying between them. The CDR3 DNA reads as TGCGCCAGCAGCCAAGAAGTTGCAGGGAGAGGGAACGAGCAGTACTTC. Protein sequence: CASSQEVAGRGNEQYF.

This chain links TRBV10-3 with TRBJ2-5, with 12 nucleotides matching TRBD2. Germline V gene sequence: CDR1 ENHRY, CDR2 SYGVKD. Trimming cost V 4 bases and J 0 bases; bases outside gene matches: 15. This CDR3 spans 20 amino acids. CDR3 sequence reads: CAISGPFSGTSGRDQETQYF. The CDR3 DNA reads TGTGCCATCAGTGGCCCATTTTCCGGGACTAGCGGGCGAGACCAAGAGACCCAGTACTTC.

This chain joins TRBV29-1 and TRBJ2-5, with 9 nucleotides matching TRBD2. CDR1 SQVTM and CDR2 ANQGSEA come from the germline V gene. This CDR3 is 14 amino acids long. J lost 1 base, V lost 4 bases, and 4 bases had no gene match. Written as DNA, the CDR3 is TGCAGCGTTGGGATTAGCGGGGGCCAAGAGACCCAGTACTTC. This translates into CSVGISGGQETQYF.

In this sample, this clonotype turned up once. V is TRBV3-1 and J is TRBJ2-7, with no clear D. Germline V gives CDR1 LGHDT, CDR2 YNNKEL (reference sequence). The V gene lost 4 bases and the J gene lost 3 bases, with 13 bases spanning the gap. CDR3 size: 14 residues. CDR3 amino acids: CASSRRLFGYEQYF. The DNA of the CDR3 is TGTGCCAGCAGCCGCCGTTTATTTGGCTACGAGCAGTACTTC.

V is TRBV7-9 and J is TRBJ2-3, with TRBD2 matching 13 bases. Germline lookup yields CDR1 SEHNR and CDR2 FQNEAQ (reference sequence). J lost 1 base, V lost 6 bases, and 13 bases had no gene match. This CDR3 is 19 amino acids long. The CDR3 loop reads CASSPPPGLAGYRTDTQYF. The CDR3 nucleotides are TGTGCCAGCAGTCCCCCCCCGGGACTAGCGGGATATCGCACAGATACGCAGTATTTT.

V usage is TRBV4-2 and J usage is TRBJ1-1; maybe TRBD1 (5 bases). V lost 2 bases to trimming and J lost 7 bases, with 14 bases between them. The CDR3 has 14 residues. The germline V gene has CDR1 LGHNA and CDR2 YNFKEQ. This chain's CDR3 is CASSQTTGRGEAFF. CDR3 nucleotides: TGTGCCAGCAGCCAAACCACGGGGAGGGGTGAAGCTTTCTTT.